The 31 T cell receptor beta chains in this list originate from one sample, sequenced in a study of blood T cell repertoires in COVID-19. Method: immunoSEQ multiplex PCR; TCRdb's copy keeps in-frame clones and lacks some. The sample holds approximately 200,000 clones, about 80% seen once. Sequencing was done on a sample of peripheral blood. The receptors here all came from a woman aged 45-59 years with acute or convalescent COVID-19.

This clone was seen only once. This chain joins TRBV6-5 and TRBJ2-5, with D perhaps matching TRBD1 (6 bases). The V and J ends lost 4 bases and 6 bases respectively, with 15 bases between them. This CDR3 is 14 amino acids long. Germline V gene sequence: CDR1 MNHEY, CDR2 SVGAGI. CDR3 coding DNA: TGTGCCAGCAGTTGGGACCGGGACATCCAGACCCAGTACTTC. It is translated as CASSWDRDIQTQYF.

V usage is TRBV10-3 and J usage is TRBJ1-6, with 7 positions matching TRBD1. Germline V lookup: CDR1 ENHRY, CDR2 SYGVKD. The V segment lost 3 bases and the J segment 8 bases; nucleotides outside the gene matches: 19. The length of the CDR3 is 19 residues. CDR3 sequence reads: CAISEVDVVTGMGHSPLHF. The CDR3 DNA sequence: TGTGCCATCAGTGAAGTTGATGTTGTGACAGGGATGGGGCATTCACCCCTCCACTTT.

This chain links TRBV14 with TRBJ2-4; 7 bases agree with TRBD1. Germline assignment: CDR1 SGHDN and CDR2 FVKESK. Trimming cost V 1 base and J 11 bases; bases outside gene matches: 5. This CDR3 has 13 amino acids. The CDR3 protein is CASSQGQGRVQYF. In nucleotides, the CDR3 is TGTGCCAGCAGCCAAGGACAGGGTAGAGTTCAGTACTTC.

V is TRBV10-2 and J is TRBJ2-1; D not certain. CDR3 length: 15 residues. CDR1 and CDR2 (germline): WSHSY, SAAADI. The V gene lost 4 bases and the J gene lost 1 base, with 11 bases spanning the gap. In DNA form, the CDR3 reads TGCGCCAGCAGTGCCGACGGAGTTTCCTACAATGAGCAGTTCTTC. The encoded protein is CASSADGVSYNEQFF.

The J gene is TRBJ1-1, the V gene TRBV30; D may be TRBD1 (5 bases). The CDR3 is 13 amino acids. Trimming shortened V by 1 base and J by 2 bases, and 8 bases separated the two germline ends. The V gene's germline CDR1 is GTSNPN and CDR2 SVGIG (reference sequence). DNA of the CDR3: TGTGCCTGGAGTGCAGGGTATAACACTGAAGCTTTCTTT. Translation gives CAWSAGYNTEAFF.

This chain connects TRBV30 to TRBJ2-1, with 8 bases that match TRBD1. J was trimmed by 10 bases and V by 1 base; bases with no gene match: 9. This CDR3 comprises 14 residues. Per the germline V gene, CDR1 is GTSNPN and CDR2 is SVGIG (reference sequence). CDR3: CAWSAGQGVGEQFF. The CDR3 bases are TGTGCCTGGAGTGCCGGACAGGGTGTAGGGGAGCAGTTCTTC. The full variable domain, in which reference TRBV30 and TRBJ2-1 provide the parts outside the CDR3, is SQTIHQWPATLVQPVGSPLSLECTVEGTSNPNLYWYRQAAGRGLQLLFYSVGIGQISSEVPQNLSASRPQDRQFILSSKKLLLSDSGFYLCAWSAGQGVGEQFFGPGTRLTVL.

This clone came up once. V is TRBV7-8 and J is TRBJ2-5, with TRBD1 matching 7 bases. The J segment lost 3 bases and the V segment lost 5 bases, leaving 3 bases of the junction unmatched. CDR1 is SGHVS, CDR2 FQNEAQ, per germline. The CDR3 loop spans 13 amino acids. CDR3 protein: CASSRTGEETQYF. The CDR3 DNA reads TGTGCCAGCAGCCGTACAGGGGAAGAGACCCAGTACTTC.

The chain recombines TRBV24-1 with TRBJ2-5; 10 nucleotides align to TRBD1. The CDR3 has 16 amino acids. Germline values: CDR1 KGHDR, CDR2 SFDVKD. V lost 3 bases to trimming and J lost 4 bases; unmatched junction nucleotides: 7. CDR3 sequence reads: CATSDAGTGVGETQYF. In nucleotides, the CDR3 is TGTGCCACCAGTGATGCCGGGACAGGGGTGGGAGAGACCCAGTACTTC.

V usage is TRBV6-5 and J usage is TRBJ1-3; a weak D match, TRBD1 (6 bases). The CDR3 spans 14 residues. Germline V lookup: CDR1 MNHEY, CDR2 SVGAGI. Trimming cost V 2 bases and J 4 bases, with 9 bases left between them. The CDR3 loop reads CASSYAGAGNTIYF. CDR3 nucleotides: TGTGCCAGCAGTTACGCGGGGGCCGGAAACACCATATATTTT.

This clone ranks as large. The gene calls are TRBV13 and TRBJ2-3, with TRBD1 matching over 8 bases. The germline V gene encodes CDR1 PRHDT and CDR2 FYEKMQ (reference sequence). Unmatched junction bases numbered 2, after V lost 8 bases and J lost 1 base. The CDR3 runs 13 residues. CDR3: CASLQGGTDTQYF. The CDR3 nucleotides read TGTGCCAGCCTACAGGGGGGCACAGATACGCAGTATTTT.

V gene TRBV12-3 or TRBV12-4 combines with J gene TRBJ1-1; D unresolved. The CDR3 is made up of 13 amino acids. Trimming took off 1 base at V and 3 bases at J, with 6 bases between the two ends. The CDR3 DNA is TGTGCCAGCAGTTTAGAGACTTACACTGAAGCTTTCTTT. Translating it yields CASSLETYTEAFF.

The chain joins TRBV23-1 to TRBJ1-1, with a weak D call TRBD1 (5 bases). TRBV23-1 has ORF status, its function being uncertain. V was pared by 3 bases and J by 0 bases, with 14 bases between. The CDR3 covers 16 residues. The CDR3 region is CASSHRNRILNTEAFF. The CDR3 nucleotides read TGCGCCAGCAGTCATAGGAACAGGATCTTGAACACTGAAGCTTTCTTT.

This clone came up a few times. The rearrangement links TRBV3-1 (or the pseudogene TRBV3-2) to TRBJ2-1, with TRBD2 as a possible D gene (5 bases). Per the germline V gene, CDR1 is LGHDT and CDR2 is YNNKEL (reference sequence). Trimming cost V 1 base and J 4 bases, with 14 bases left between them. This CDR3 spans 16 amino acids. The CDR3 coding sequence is TGTGCCAGCAGCCAAGTCGGCCAGCGGAGATACAATGAGCAGTTCTTC. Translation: CASSQVGQRRYNEQFF.

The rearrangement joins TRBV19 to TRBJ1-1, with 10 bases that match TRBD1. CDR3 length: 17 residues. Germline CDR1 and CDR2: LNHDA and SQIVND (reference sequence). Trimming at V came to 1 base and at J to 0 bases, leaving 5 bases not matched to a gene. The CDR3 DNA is TGTGCCAGTAGTATAGGCCGGGACAGGGGACTGAACACTGAAGCTTTCTTT. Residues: CASSIGRDRGLNTEAFF.

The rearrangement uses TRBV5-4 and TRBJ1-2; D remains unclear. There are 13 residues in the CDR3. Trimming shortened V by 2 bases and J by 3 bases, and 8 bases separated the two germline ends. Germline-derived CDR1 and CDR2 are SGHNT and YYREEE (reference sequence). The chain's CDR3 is CASSLNRDYGYTF. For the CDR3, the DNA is TGTGCCAGCAGCTTAAACAGAGACTATGGCTACACCTTC.

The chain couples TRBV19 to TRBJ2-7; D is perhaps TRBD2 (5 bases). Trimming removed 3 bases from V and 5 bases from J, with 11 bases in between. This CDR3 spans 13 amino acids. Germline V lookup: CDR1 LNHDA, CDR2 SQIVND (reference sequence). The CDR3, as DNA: TGTGCCAGTAGTATTATTCTCGGGGACGAGCAGTACTTC. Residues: CASSIILGDEQYF.

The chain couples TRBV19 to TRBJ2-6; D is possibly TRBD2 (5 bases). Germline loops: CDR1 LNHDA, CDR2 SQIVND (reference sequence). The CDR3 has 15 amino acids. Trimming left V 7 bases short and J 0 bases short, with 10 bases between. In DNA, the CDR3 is TGTGCCAGTACCGCCGGGATCTCTGGGGCCAACGTCCTGACTTTC. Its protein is CASTAGISGANVLTF.

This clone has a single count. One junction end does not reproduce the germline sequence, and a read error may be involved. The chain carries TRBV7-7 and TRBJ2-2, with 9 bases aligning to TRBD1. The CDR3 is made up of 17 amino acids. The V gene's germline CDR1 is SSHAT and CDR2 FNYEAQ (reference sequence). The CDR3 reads CASSPAVGQGNAGELFF. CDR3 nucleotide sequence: TGTGCTAGCAGCCCCGCCGTCGGACAGGGGAATGCCGGGGAGCTGTTTTTT. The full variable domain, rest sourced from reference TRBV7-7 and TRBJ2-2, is GAGVSQSPRYKVTKRGQDVTLRCDPISSHATLYWYQQALGQGPEFLTYFNYEAQPDKSGLPSDRFSAERPEGSISTLTIQRTEQRDSAMYRCASSPAVGQGNAGELFFGEGSRLTVL.

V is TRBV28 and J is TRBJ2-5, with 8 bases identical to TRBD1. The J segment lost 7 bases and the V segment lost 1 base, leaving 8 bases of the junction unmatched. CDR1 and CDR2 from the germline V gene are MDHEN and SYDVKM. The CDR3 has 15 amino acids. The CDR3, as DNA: TGTGCCAGCAGTTTATTAGCAGGGGGCGCGGGGACCCAGTACTTC. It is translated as CASSLLAGGAGTQYF.

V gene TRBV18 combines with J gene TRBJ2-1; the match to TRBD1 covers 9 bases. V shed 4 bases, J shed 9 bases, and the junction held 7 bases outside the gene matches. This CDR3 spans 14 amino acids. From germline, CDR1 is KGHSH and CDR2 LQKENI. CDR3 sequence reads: CASSLGQGNSEQFF. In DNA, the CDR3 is TGTGCCAGCTCACTAGGACAGGGGAACAGTGAGCAGTTCTTC.

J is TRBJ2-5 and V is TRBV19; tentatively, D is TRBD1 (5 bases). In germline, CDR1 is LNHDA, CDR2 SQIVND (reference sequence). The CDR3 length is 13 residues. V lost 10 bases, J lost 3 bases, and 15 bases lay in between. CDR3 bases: TGTGCCACCTCGACAGCTATCGAAGAGACCCAGTACTTC. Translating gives CATSTAIEETQYF.

The CDR3 sequence: CASSAKSRSPLHF. The CDR3 nucleotides are TGTGCCAGCAGCGCCAAGTCGCGTTCACCCCTCCACTTT. This sequence joins TRBV5-6 and TRBJ1-6, with D unclear. V dropped 4 bases and J dropped 9 bases, with 11 bases sitting between them. Germline CDR1 reads SGHDT; CDR2 reads YYEEEE. The length of the CDR3 is 13 residues.

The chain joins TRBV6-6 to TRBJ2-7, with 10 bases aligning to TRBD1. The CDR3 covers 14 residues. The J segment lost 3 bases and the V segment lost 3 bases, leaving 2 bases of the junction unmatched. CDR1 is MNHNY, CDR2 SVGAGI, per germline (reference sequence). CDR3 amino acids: CASSYWTGGYEQYF. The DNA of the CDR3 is TGTGCCAGCAGTTATTGGACAGGGGGCTACGAGCAGTACTTC.

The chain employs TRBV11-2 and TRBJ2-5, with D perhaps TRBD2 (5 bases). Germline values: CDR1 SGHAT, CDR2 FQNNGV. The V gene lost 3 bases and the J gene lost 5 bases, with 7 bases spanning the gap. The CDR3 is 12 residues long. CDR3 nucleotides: TGTGCCAGCAGCTTGACGGGGGAGACCCAGTACTTC. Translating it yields CASSLTGETQYF.

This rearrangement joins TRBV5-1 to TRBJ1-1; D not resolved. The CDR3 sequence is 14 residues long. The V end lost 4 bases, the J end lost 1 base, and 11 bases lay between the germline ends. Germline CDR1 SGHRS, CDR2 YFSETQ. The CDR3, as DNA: TGCGCCAGCAGCGTACACGGGGAGAACACTGAAGCTTTCTTT. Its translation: CASSVHGENTEAFF.

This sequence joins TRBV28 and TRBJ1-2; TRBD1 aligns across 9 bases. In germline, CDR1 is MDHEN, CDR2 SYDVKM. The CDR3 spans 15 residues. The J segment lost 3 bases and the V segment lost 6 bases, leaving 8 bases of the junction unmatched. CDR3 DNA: TGTGCCAGCAGCGAAACAGGGGGCGGCCACTATGGCTACACCTTC. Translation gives CASSETGGGHYGYTF.

The CDR3 region has the DNA TGTGCCACCAGCGACCGGGAGATAAACTATGGCTACACCTTC. Amino acids: CATSDREINYGYTF. The chain combines TRBV24-1 with TRBJ1-2, with no clear D. Trimming took 7 bases from V and 2 from J, leaving 13 bases between them. The length of the CDR3 is 14 residues. Germline loops: CDR1 KGHDR, CDR2 SFDVKD.

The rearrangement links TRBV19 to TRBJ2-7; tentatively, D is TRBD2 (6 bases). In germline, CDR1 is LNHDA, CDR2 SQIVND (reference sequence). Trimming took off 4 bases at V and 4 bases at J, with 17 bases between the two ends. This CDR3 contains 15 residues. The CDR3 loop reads CASSRTGGPQYEQYF. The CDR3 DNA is TGTGCCAGTAGTAGGACCGGGGGACCTCAGTACGAGCAGTACTTC.

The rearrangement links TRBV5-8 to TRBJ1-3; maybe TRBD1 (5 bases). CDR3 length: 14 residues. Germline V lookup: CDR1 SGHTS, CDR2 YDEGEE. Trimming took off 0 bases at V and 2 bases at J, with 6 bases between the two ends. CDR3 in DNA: TGTGCCAGCAGCTTGGGCAGGGCTGGAAACACCATATATTTT. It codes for CASSLGRAGNTIYF. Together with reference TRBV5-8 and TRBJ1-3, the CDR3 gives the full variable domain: EAGVTQSPTHLIKTRGQQATLRCSPISGHTSVYWYQQALGLGLQFLLWYDEGEERNRGNFPPRFSGRQFPNYSSELNVNALELEDSALYLCASSLGRAGNTIYFGEGSWLTVV.

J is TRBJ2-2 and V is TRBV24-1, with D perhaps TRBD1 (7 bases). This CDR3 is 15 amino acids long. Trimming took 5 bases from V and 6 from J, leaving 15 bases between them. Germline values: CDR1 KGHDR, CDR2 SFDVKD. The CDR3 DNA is TGTGCCACCAGTGTGGGGGGCCAGGGGGCCGGGGAGCTGTTTTTT. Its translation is CATSVGGQGAGELFF.

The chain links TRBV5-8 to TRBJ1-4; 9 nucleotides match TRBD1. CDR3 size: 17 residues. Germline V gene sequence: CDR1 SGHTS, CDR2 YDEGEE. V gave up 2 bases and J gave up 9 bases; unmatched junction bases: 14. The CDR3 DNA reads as TGTGCCAGCAGCTTCACCAGGACAGGGGCCCCCGATCAAAAACTGTTTTTT. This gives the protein CASSFTRTGAPDQKLFF. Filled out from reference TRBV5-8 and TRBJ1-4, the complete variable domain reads EAGVTQSPTHLIKTRGQQATLRCSPISGHTSVYWYQQALGLGLQFLLWYDEGEERNRGNFPPRFSGRQFPNYSSELNVNALELEDSALYLCASSFTRTGAPDQKLFFGSGTQLSVL.